A selection of T cell receptor beta chains follows, all from one sample in a study of patients and donors after allogeneic stem cell transplantation. In TCRdb, the RT-PCR reads were re-called with MiXCR into one record per CDR3 protein. Among some 960,000 distinct CDR3 sequences listed, roughly 17% were seen once. Sequencing input: blood, either unsorted or a sorted T cell fraction (not recorded which). The receptor set was obtained from a human donor who was either an allogeneic HSCT recipient or a stem cell or donor lymphocyte infusion donor (not recorded which). It is not recorded whose cells these are; they may come from a transplant donor. CDR3s include the opening cysteine and the closing phenylalanine or tryptophan. The order of the fields is clone size, D gene, V gene, J gene, CDR3 DNA, CDR3 protein. A D gene is named only where the DNA matches it firmly. Size is omitted from some rows. Given values are once, few, many or a class for expanded clones.

>few|NA|TRBV7-9|TRBJ2-3
TGTGCCAGCAGCTTAGATTGGGCCGCCGCGGGAGATACGCAGTATTTT
CASSLDWAAAGDTQYF
>many|NA|TRBV4-3|TRBJ1-2
TGTGCCAGCAGCCAAGATCTTGGTTTCTATGGCTACACCTTC
CASSQDLGFYGYTF
>many|TRBD2|TRBV12-3/TRBV12-4|TRBJ2-1
TGTGCCAGCACTTCACGGGGGGGCTCCTACAATGAGCAGTTCTTC
CASTSRGGSYNEQFF
>NA|NA|TRBV5-1|TRBJ2-1
TGCGCCAGCAGCTTGGACAACGGTCCCTACAATGAGCAGTTCTTC
CASSLDNGPYNEQFF
>few|TRBD2|TRBV12-3/TRBV12-4|TRBJ2-3
TGTGCCAGCAGTCAGCCGGGACTAACGCAGTATTTT
CASSQPGLTQYF
>NA|TRBD2|TRBV15|TRBJ2-7
TGTGCCACCAGCAGACCGGGACTAGCGGGGCACTACGAGCAGTACTTC
CATSRPGLAGHYEQYF
>NA|NA|TRBV21-1|TRBJ1-1
TGTGCCAGCAGCAAAACCCCCAGGACTGAAGCTTTCTTT
CASSKTPRTEAFF
>NA|TRBD2|TRBV7-3|TRBJ2-2
TGTGCCAGCAGCGAAGGACTAGCGGGGACCGGGGAGCTGTTTTTT
CASSEGLAGTGELFF
>NA|NA|TRBV5-1|TRBJ2-7
TGCGCCAGCAGCCTGGAAACCTGGACAGCATACGAGCAGTACTTC
CASSLETWTAYEQYF
>NA|TRBD1|TRBV4-1|TRBJ2-7
TGCGCCAGCAGCCAAGAAGGACAGGTCGTCGAGCAGTACTTC
CASSQEGQVVEQYF
>NA|NA|TRBV4-1|TRBJ1-2
TGCGCCAGCAGCCAAGAGAGTTATGGCTACACCTTC
CASSQESYGYTF
>few|TRBD1|TRBV2|TRBJ2-7
TGTGCCAGTTTACTCATATTTGGACAGGACTACGAGCAGTACTTC
CASLLIFGQDYEQYF
>NA|NA|TRBV21-1|TRBJ1-5
TGTGCCAGCAACCCCCAGTCGACAGGTGAATGTCAGCCCCAGCATTTT
CASNPQSTGECQPQHF
>few|NA|TRBV20-1|TRBJ1-2
TGCAGTGCTGACGGAATTAACTATGGCTACACCTTC
CSADGINYGYTF
>NA|NA|TRBV6-5|TRBJ1-1
TGTGCCAGCAGTTACAAGACAGGGAACACTGAAGCTTTCTTT
CASSYKTGNTEAFF
>NA|NA|TRBV29-1|TRBJ2-2
TGCAGCGTTGTCCCAGCGAACACCGGGGAGCTGTTTTTT
CSVVPANTGELFF
>few|TRBD2|TRBV27|TRBJ2-3
TGTGCCAGTCAAGTAGCGGGGAGGGCCAGAGATACGCAGTATTTT
CASQVAGRARDTQYF
>NA|NA|TRBV7-8|TRBJ2-3
TGTGCCAGCAAAAGGGGAACAGGGAGTAGGGCAGATACGCAGTATTTT
CASKRGTGSRADTQYF
>NA|NA|TRBV7-8|TRBJ2-1
TGTGCCAGCAGCTTAGACTGGGCCTACAATGAGCAGTTCTTC
CASSLDWAYNEQFF
>NA|TRBD1|TRBV18|TRBJ2-3
TGTGCCAGCTCACCAGGACGGCAGGGGGCTGGTACAGATACGCAGTATTTT
CASSPGRQGAGTDTQYF
>NA|NA|TRBV12-3/TRBV12-4|TRBJ1-1
TGTGCCAGCAGTTTAGGTACCGGAAAGAACACTGAAGCTTTCTTT
CASSLGTGKNTEAFF
>NA|TRBD1|TRBV24-1|TRBJ1-1
TGTGCCACCAGTGAAGGGGGCATGAACACTGAAGCTTTCTTT
CATSEGGMNTEAFF
>few|NA|TRBV27|TRBJ2-3
TGTGCCAGCAGCCCACGGCCTTCTAGCGAGAGGCGGGATACGCAGTATTTT
CASSPRPSSERRDTQYF
>NA|NA|TRBV2|TRBJ1-1
TGTGCCAGCAGTGGTAACAGGGCTCTTTCCATGAACACTGAAGCTTTCTTT
CASSGNRALSMNTEAFF
>few|TRBD1|TRBV6-1|TRBJ1-1
TGTGCCAGCACCGACAGGGCTCGCACTGAAGCTTTCTTT
CASTDRARTEAFF
>many|NA|TRBV11-2|TRBJ2-2
TGTGCCAGCAGCCCCTTCCTAAGGACAGAGTCGAACACCGGGGAGCTGTTTTTT
CASSPFLRTESNTGELFF
>NA|NA|TRBV7-2|TRBJ1-5
TGTGCCAGCAGCTTAGTTCGCGAGCCCCAGCATTTT
CASSLVREPQHF
>NA|TRBD2|TRBV28|TRBJ2-2
TGTGCCAGCAGCCAGAGCGGGAGGCAAGGCGGGGAGCTGTTTTTT
CASSQSGRQGGELFF
>few|NA|TRBV7-3|TRBJ1-1
TGTGCCAGCAGCTTAATGGGTTACACTGAAGCTTTCTTT
CASSLMGYTEAFF
>NA|TRBD1|TRBV5-1|TRBJ2-7
TGCGCCAGCAGCCAGGTGGGGACAGGGATCTACGAGCAGTACTTC
CASSQVGTGIYEQYF
>NA|NA|TRBV6-2/TRBV6-3|TRBJ2-7
TGTGCCAGCTCGTCATCAGGCGTGGGCGGCTACGAGCAGTACTTC
CASSSSGVGGYEQYF
>NA|NA|TRBV12-3/TRBV12-4|TRBJ2-7
TGTGCCAGCACCCACGGGCCAAACGAGCAGTACTTC
CASTHGPNEQYF
>NA|NA|TRBV13|TRBJ2-2
TGTGCCAGCAGCTTAATAACGTTCCCCGGGGAGCTGTTTTTT
CASSLITFPGELFF
>NA|TRBD2|TRBV18|TRBJ2-1
TGTGCCAGCTCACCAGCTGGACTAGCGGGGAACAATGAGCAGTTCTTC
CASSPAGLAGNNEQFF
>NA|NA|TRBV5-1|TRBJ2-3
TGCGCCAGCAGCTTAGGTATCGTTCTAGCCCCTAGCACAGATACGCAGTATTTT
CASSLGIVLAPSTDTQYF
>NA|NA|TRBV27|TRBJ1-6
TGTGCCAGCAGCAAACGGGCGTCACCCCTCCACTTT
CASSKRASPLHF
>NA|NA|TRBV12-3/TRBV12-4|TRBJ2-7
TGTGCCAGCACCGCCGAAATGGACGGATCGGACTACGAGCAGTACTTC
CASTAEMDGSDYEQYF
>NA|NA|TRBV4-3|TRBJ2-5
TGCGCCAGCAGCCCAATTGGGGGGGAGACCCAGTACTTC
CASSPIGGETQYF
>NA|NA|TRBV18|TRBJ2-7
TGTGCCAGCTCACCTTTCACCTACGAGCAGTACTTC
CASSPFTYEQYF
>few|TRBD2|TRBV6-2/TRBV6-3|TRBJ2-1
TGTGCCAGCAGTTATTGGTCTAGCGGGGGCCACAATGAGCAGTTCTTC
CASSYWSSGGHNEQFF
>few|NA|TRBV19|TRBJ2-5
TGTGCCAGTACCCATGAAGAGACCCAGTACTTC
CASTHEETQYF
>few|TRBD2|TRBV9|TRBJ2-1
TGTGCCAGCAGCGCAGTGGGGGAGGGATACAATGAGCAGTTCTTC
CASSAVGEGYNEQFF
>NA|TRBD1|TRBV20-1|TRBJ1-2
TGCAGTGCTAGAGCGGAACAGGGGGCGGGTGGCTACACCTTC
CSARAEQGAGGYTF
>few|TRBD2|TRBV9|TRBJ2-3
TGTGCCAGCAGCGTAGACAGGCGCGGGAGGGCCTTAGATACGCAGTATTTT
CASSVDRRGRALDTQYF
>NA|NA|TRBV12-3/TRBV12-4|TRBJ2-5
TGTGCCAGCAGTTTCTCGGGAGTCCAAGAGACCCAGTACTTC
CASSFSGVQETQYF
>NA|NA|TRBV12-3/TRBV12-4|TRBJ1-2
TGTGCCAGCAGTTCCAGTTGGGGGGGCGGTGTTGGCTATGGCTACACCTTC
CASSSSWGGGVGYGYTF
>NA|NA|TRBV4-3|TRBJ1-2
TGCGCCAGCAGCCAAGATCGTGGGGCGCGGAATGGCTACACCTTC
CASSQDRGARNGYTF
>NA|NA|TRBV20-1|TRBJ2-1
TGCAGTGCTCCTACGGCCGGCGGGATCTACAATGAGCAGTTCTTC
CSAPTAGGIYNEQFF
>few|NA|TRBV20-1|TRBJ2-1
TGCAGTGTCCAACTACGATTGGGAAATGAGCAGTTCTTC
CSVQLRLGNEQFF
>few|TRBD1|TRBV12-3/TRBV12-4|TRBJ1-5
TGTGCCAGCAGTTTATCCGGGACAGAGTTCTATAGCAATCAGCCCCAGCATTTT
CASSLSGTEFYSNQPQHF
>few|TRBD1|TRBV20-1|TRBJ2-1
TGCAGTGCTAGAGCAAGGACAGGAAATGAGCAGTTCTTC
CSARARTGNEQFF
>many|NA|TRBV12-3/TRBV12-4|TRBJ2-2
TGTGCCAGCAGTTTCGGGGGCAGGGAGCTGTTTTTT
CASSFGGRELFF
>once|TRBD1|TRBV30|TRBJ2-7
TGTGCCTGGAGTTCCGGGACAGGGTCTCACGAGCAGTACTTC
CAWSSGTGSHEQYF
>many|NA|TRBV12-3/TRBV12-4|TRBJ1-4
TGTGCCAGCAGTTTAGCCGGGGGGACTAATGAAAAACTGTTTTTT
CASSLAGGTNEKLFF